This entry is about one T cell receptor beta chain. What it recognizes is unknown. The final CDR3 position lacks the conserved phenylalanine or tryptophan, pointing to a likely read error. Because the CDR3's place on the DNA is in doubt, the DNA is left out and the CDR3 is given as listed by TCRdb. The germline gives CDR1 SQVTM, CDR2 ANQGSEA. The CDR3 length equals 15 residues, ends included. The sample belongs to a study of cytomegalovirus exposure and HLA in healthy donors. Overall study results and limits: Association of a missense DCLRE1C variant with TCR beta V- and J-gene trimming was reported in a later analysis. An analysis was carried out at a later point. It showed that HLA-associated TCR beta chains were more clonally expanded than equally common non-associated chains. Among CMV-associated TCR beta chains, most appeared HLA-restricted in a later analysis.

PCR amplification relied on 60 Vbeta primers (plus 13 Jbeta primers). Sequencing used immunoSEQ multiplex PCR; TCRdb keeps in-frame clones, though not all of them. The table records approximately 170,000 clones, 79% of them present only once. The chain uses TRBV29-1 and TRBJ1-4. This sequence originates from a woman aged 45 to 65 in good health and CMV-seronegative. The sequenced material came from PBMCs. The CDR3 region is CSVEDRGGLMKNCFL.